This entry describes one TCR beta chain. The sample originates from a study of radiotherapy plus CTLA-4 blockade in lung cancer. V lost 1 base to trimming and J lost 2 bases, with 14 bases between them. This CDR3 is 15 amino acids long. CDR1 and CDR2 from the germline V gene are GTSNPN and SVGIG (reference sequence). The protocol was immunoSEQ multiplex PCR, while the TCRdb copy is restricted to in-frame clones and leaves out a portion. The sample has 70,000 to 90,000 clones; around 86% are singletons. This chain links TRBV30 with TRBJ1-2; TRBD1 is a possible D gene (5 bases). The input for sequencing was peripheral blood, taken from a patient treated with radiotherapy plus ipilimumab. This clonotype was obtained from a human donor with non-small cell lung cancer who had stable disease on radiotherapy plus ipilimumab. The CDR3 protein is CAWSGPGTVNYGYTF. The CDR3 DNA is TGTGCCTGGAGTGGACCCGGGACGGTGAACTATGGCTACACCTTC.